The 16 T cell receptor beta chains given below trace back to one sample, sequenced in a study of T cell responses to AZD1222 COVID-19 vaccine. Measured with immunoSEQ multiplex PCR; TCRdb has only the in-frame clones, and not every one. This sample has 150,000 to 200,000 clones, with about 90% found just once. The sequences come from peripheral blood, collected 28 days after the second AZD1222 dose. These receptor sequences come from an adult who received the AZD1222 COVID-19 vaccine.

This chain links TRBV3-1 (or the pseudogene TRBV3-2) with TRBJ1-3, with D uncertain. With 4 bases removed from V and 0 bases from J, the gap between germline ends came to 10 bases. The CDR3 is 15 amino acids. Germline V gives CDR1 LGHDT, CDR2 YNNKEL (reference sequence). DNA of the CDR3: TGTGCCAGCAGCCCAGATGGCCTCTCTGGAAACACCATATATTTT. It yields the protein CASSPDGLSGNTIYF.

The J gene is TRBJ2-5, the V gene TRBV3-1 (or the pseudogene TRBV3-2); TRBD1 matches 9 bases. J was trimmed by 5 bases and V by 4 bases; bases with no gene match: 2. The CDR3 is 13 residues long. Germline CDR1 LGHDT, CDR2 YNNKEL (reference sequence). CDR3 sequence (DNA): TGTGCCAGCAGCCGGGACAGGGAGGAGACCCAGTACTTC. This codes for CASSRDREETQYF.

To note about this clone: Mismatch with germline at one junction end may stem from a read error. The chain is built from TRBV4-1 and TRBJ1-2; D gene ambiguous. CDR3 length: 14 amino acids. Germline CDR1 is MGHRA and CDR2 is YSYEKL. The CDR3 sequence: CASRKVPSNDGYTF. The CDR3 nucleotides are TGCGCCAGCAGAAAAGTCCCCAGTAACGATGGCTACACCTTC.

This chain uses TRBV18 with TRBJ1-4; D not certain. The germline V gene has CDR1 KGHSH and CDR2 LQKENI. This CDR3 comprises 15 residues. Trimming removed 3 bases from V and 0 bases from J, with 8 bases in between. CDR3 DNA sequence: TGTGCCAGCTCACCCATAACAGCAACTAATGAAAAACTGTTTTTT. This translates into CASSPITATNEKLFF.

The chain links TRBV27 to TRBJ2-7; 7 bases fit TRBD1. CDR3 length: 13 residues. After removal of 3 bases from V and 4 bases from J, the junction contained 3 bases not matched to a gene. CDR1 and CDR2 (germline): MNHEY, SMNVEV (reference sequence). The CDR3 sequence is CASSFRGTYEQYF. The CDR3, as DNA: TGTGCCAGCAGTTTCAGGGGGACGTACGAGCAGTACTTC.

The chain recombines TRBV28 with TRBJ1-2; 8 nucleotides align to TRBD1. The CDR3 sequence is 15 residues long. V dropped 10 bases and J dropped 3; count of bases not matched to a gene: 13. Germline V gene sequence: CDR1 MDHEN, CDR2 SYDVKM. DNA of the CDR3: TGTGCCACCAAGAATACAGGGGGTGGGGACTATGGCTACACCTTC. It specifies CATKNTGGGDYGYTF.

This chain joins TRBV3-1 (or the pseudogene TRBV3-2) and TRBJ2-7, with a possible D match to TRBD2 (6 bases). V lost 3 bases and J lost 5, with 11 bases in between. The V gene's germline CDR1 is LGHDT and CDR2 YNNKEL (reference sequence). The CDR3 runs to 13 residues. CDR3 coding DNA: TGTGCCAGCAGCCATGGTTCGGGAGACGAGCAGTACTTC. Translating it yields CASSHGSGDEQYF.

The chain carries TRBV19 and TRBJ1-5, with no clear D. This CDR3 contains 14 residues. Trimming left V 3 bases short and J 3 bases short, with 9 bases between. Germline V gene data show CDR1 as LNHDA and CDR2 as SQIVND (reference sequence). The CDR3 DNA sequence: TGTGCCAGTAGTATTTGGGCAGACAATCAGCCCCAGCATTTT. This translates into CASSIWADNQPQHF.

This clone occurred once. The genes are TRBV19 and TRBJ1-1; D is unclear. The V gene's germline CDR1 is LNHDA and CDR2 SQIVND (reference sequence). Trimming took off 1 base at V and 0 bases at J, with 24 bases between the two ends. The CDR3 is 20 residues long. The CDR3 DNA is TGTGCCAGTAGTATAGGGGGAGGTAGGGATTCTTTCACGATGAACACTGAAGCTTTCTTT. This encodes CASSIGGGRDSFTMNTEAFF.

This chain connects TRBV24-1 to TRBJ1-4; weak D call: TRBD1 (5 bases). Between the trimmed V and J ends, which lost 6 bases and 8 bases, there was a span of 15 bases. This CDR3 has 14 residues. Per the germline V gene, CDR1 is KGHDR and CDR2 is SFDVKD. The CDR3 spells CATSHSTGGEKLFF. The CDR3 region has the DNA TGTGCCACCAGTCATAGTACAGGCGGGGAAAAACTGTTTTTT.

Details on this clone: The sample carries other DNA sequences with the same CDR3. The chain uses TRBV6-5 and TRBJ2-7; D is possibly TRBD1 (6 bases). The germline V and J ends were trimmed by 0 bases and 1 base, with 7 bases remaining between them. The length of the CDR3 is 14 residues. Germline lookup yields CDR1 MNHEY and CDR2 SVGAGI. The CDR3, as DNA: TGTGCCAGCAGTTACTCGAGGGGGTCCTACGAGCAGTACTTC. Translation: CASSYSRGSYEQYF.

The count of this clone is one. The V and J genes are TRBV11-2 and TRBJ2-3, with 8 nucleotides matching TRBD2. Losses at the gene ends were 0 bases for V and 5 bases for J; bases not matched to a gene: 10. The CDR3 contains 17 residues. CDR1 is SGHAT, CDR2 FQNNGV, per germline. As DNA, the CDR3 is TGTGCCAGCAGCTTAGAGGGTAGCGGGGCGAGAGGAGATACGCAGTATTTT. This codes for CASSLEGSGARGDTQYF.

This clone was recorded only once. V usage is TRBV20-1 and J usage is TRBJ2-1, with D uncertain. Germline values: CDR1 DFQATT, CDR2 SNEGSKA (reference sequence). This CDR3 has 10 amino acids. V shed 0 bases and J shed 8 bases, with 2 bases lying between them. The CDR3 bases are TGCAGTGCTAGAGAATATGAGCAGTTCTTC. This gives the protein CSAREYEQFF.

The chain joins TRBV11-1 to TRBJ1-4; TRBD1 is a possible D gene (6 bases). The CDR3 runs to 15 residues. With 5 bases removed from V and 0 bases from J, the gap between germline ends came to 10 bases. Germline CDR1 SGHAT, CDR2 FQDESV (reference sequence). CDR3 loop: CASSRTDATNEKLFF. The DNA of the CDR3 is TGTGCCAGCAGCCGGACAGATGCAACTAATGAAAAACTGTTTTTT.

V is TRBV28 and J is TRBJ1-3; 7 bases line up with TRBD1. Germline CDR1 MDHEN, CDR2 SYDVKM. This CDR3 contains 13 residues. V lost 10 bases, J lost 2 bases, and 5 bases stayed unmatched. CDR3 coding DNA: TGTGCCACTCTTACAGGGGCTGGAAACACCATATATTTT. It is translated as CATLTGAGNTIYF.

The chain links TRBV7-2 to TRBJ2-1; 8 bases agree with TRBD2. Unmatched junction bases numbered 17, after V lost 5 bases and J lost 8 bases. This CDR3 is built from 17 residues. Germline CDR1 is SGHTA and CDR2 is FQGNSA. CDR3 coding DNA: TGTGCCAGCAGCCCCTCCTCGGGCGCGGGAGGTCTCTATGAGCAGTTCTTC. Translating it yields CASSPSSGAGGLYEQFF.